The clone carrying this T cell receptor beta chain was seen many times. Its target is unknown. The data were taken from a study of T cells in Graves' hyperthyroidism and ophthalmopathy. Looked up from germline, CDR1 is SGHVS and CDR2 is FQNEAQ. The CDR3 is 17 amino acids. V lost 4 bases and J lost 0; bases outside the gene matches: 6. Study-wide points: Ophthalmopathy was separated from stable hyperthyroidism by a 13 V-J model.

Hyperthyroidism had been newly diagnosed in patients aged 18 to 65, and its duration was under 2 months. Patients were excluded for uncontrolled infection, other autoimmune disease, pregnancy or lactation. Amplification of TCR beta CDR3 regions was performed using RNA transcripts as template. The study used the HTBI primer set for a first-round RT-PCR of the TCR CDR3. One entry per CDR3 protein, called by TCRdb with MiXCR from the multiplex PCR reads. The sample consists of 250,000 to 300,000 distinct CDR3 sequences, more than 14% of them appearing once. Sequencing input: blood. This sequence was found in a woman aged 40 to 50 with Graves' hyperthyroidism that later progressed to Graves' ophthalmopathy. The rearrangement links TRBV7-8 to TRBJ1-6; 7 bases are shared with TRBD1. CDR3 sequence: CASSSRDRSSYNSPLHF. The CDR3 DNA is TGTGCCAGCAGCTCAAGGGACAGAAGCTCCTATAATTCACCCCTCCACTTT.